This entry concerns a single TCR beta chain. This clonotype came up a few times. Its antigen target is currently unknown. Base qualities are not recorded, but no much larger clone differs from it by a single base. V is shortened by 6 bases, J by 2 bases, and the region joining them spans 20 bases. For CDR1 and CDR2, the germline V gene lists ENHRY and SYGVKD. The cysteine opens and the phenylalanine closes a CDR3 of 16 amino acids. Just CDR3 DNA is preserved here, 48 bases in frame from base 1. The data were obtained in a study of blood T cells in healthy people across ages (dated by TCRdb to 2014 to 2015). In terms of the full investigation: In model experiments, template switching captured about one uniquely barcoded TCR beta cDNA molecule for every two T cells. The study measured age-related changes in TCR beta repertoire diversity using deep sequencing normalized with unique cDNA molecular identifiers. The study analyzed two additional independent replicas of 1 million unique cDNA reads from the same blood draw for two donors, one aged 18 to 29 and one aged 80 or older. Four age groups were formed from the donors: young (average roughly 15 years), middle-aged (approximately 40), aged (about 62) and long-lived (more than 75). Donors of different ages were randomly distributed across sequencing lanes to avoid experimental bias.

The donors were some 36 Caucasian individuals from Russia, aged roughly 6 to 90 years, who were systemically healthy. Each donor gave 8 to 10 milliliters of peripheral blood, collected into EDTA-treated Vacutainer tubes. Ficoll-Paque density-gradient centrifugation was used to isolate PBMCs, with at least 6 million obtained per sample. Trizol reagent was used to extract total RNA from PBMCs, with at least 6 micrograms per sample. For every donor, an aliquot of PBMCs went through flow cytometry to measure the percentages of naive CD45RAhigh/CD27high T cells. Libraries were made using 5' RACE. TCRdb names Illumina HiSeq 2500 as the instrument used. A second PCR of roughly 7 to 11 cycles was performed with a sample-barcoded 5' primer and a J-beta primer mix. A template-switch 5' adaptor carrying 12 random nucleotides introduced a unique molecular identifier onto each TCR beta cDNA molecule. At least 3 million CDR3-containing paired-end reads were obtained from each sample. First-strand cDNA was synthesized from all RNA with the Mint cDNA synthesis kit, primed by a TRBC-specific oligonucleotide. After uracil-DNA glycosylase treatment, a first 18-cycle PCR used universal primers M1SS and BC2_uni_R on all cDNA. As for the authors' bioinformatics: Each sample was normalized by randomly selecting 1 million high-quality reads, each carrying a distinct molecular identifier. Instead of being binned into consensus sequences, reads that shared molecular identifiers were thrown out. MiTCR, with a Q25 quality threshold and the strictest error-elimination algorithm, was used for CDR3 identification, clonotype clustering and error correction. A nonparametric unseen species model with Euler transformation was used to estimate lower-bound total TCR beta diversity. Using fastp trimming at Q25 and MiXCR clonotype assembly, TCRdb reanalyzed the public sequencing data and kept in-frame beta chains. CDR3 protein duplicates are merged, each entry listing the most common genes and DNA. The V and J calls follow TCRdb's processing rather than the paper's. Recorded for this sample are about 1.6 million distinct CDR3 sequences; 30% to 35% of them occurred a single time. The ten top clones hold about 11% of the sample.

Study-wide findings and limitations: Because profiling used bulk unsorted PBMCs, naive and antigen-experienced compartments could not be compared conclusively. A strong correlation was found between observed TCR beta diversity and the percentage of naive T cells measured by flow cytometry. Compared with the aged group, more naive CD4+ T cells, fewer expanded clones and increased TCR diversity were shown by the long-lived group, suggesting age selection. Observed TCR beta diversity per million T cells fell roughly linearly with age, and a significant reduction was already apparent by age roughly 40. Estimates of total diversity from one million sequenced T cells were regarded as lower bounds and underestimates. Donor CMV infection status was unknown, potentially confounding age-related changes in expanded clonotypes.

The sequenced sample was blood. The V and J segments used are TRBV10-3 and TRBJ2-7; TRBD1 could be the D gene, as 5 bases match. The clonotype was recovered from a woman aged 30 to 39 in good health. The CDR3 reads CAISAGPDTTTYEQYF. Here is the DNA: TGTGCCATCAGCGCAGGTCCGGACACGACGACCTACGAGCAGTACTTC.